The sequence of this TCR beta chain was determined in a study of cytomegalovirus exposure and HLA in healthy donors (TCRdb year 2017). About the study as a whole: In an earlier analysis of roughly 500 of the donors, roughly 300 Gb of sequence data and roughly 100 million unique TCR beta sequences from about 190 million T cells were reported. About 300 gigabases of sequencing data and tens of millions of unique TCR sequences were included in an early release covering about 600 HLA-typed donors. Among the approximately 420 genotyped donors, 75% to 90% belonged to the genetic ancestry cluster associated with self-reported Caucasian donors. The study aimed to test whether signatures of past pathogen exposure could be identified by cataloging public T cell receptors. Using immunosequencing, the study profiled T cell repertoires from 500 to 800 subjects and related those repertoires to cytomegalovirus serostatus. In addition to the first cohort of roughly 670 subjects, a separate validation cohort of under 150 different subjects was used. To predict cytomegalovirus infection status, the study brought together high-throughput TCR immunosequencing, statistical association of individual TCRs with disease status, and machine learning. In a later analysis, previously published TCR beta repertoires from roughly 710 donors were re-analyzed and high-resolution HLA genotyping was added so that TCR occurrence patterns could be studied. Rather than drawing on any new phenotypic data, the later analysis identified candidate immune exposures from TCR beta sequences and the way those sequences occurred across donors. In an earlier analysis of roughly 580 of the donors, high-throughput TCR beta sequencing was used to judge whether each TCR beta V gene segment behaved as functional or pseudogenic. Donor age, sex, ethnicity and CMV serostatus were compiled alongside the repertoire data. Genome-wide SNP genotypes for about 65% of the 666 donors were used in a later genetic analysis, which treated that subset as a discovery cohort. All discovery cohort repertoires had been generated using a single sequencing platform. HLA typing covered class I and class II loci at four-digit resolution. Typing coverage differed by locus: A, B, C, DRB1 and DQB1 were typed in roughly 620-630 donors, DQA1 in about 550, DPA1 in some 600, and DPB1 in roughly 450. Because of strong linkage in the cohort, four to six DR-DQ haplotypes were treated as single units for association and clustering. Across around 400 genotyped donors of the cohort, an average of roughly 250,000 unique TCR beta nucleotide sequences per donor were sequenced, and roughly a sixth of those sequences were non-productive. The investigation overall reported the following: In a later analysis, around 17,000 TCR beta sequences were associated with specific HLA alleles at a false discovery rate of 0.05. In a later genetic analysis, a missense DCLRE1C variant was associated with V-gene and J-gene trimming of TCR beta chains, and the association was replicated in an independent cohort. Presence/absence analyses assumed roughly uniform sequencing depth across donors, an assumption that may not hold. According to the authors, the approach could potentially be generalized to other disease states and immunological phenotypes. Linkage disequilibrium might explain the correlated functional status among segregating V segments, but an unknown experimental factor could not be excluded. A later analysis reported that several top co-occurrence clusters appeared linked to parvovirus B19, influenza, CMV and Epstein-Barr virus. This cohort had only TCR beta chains sequenced, and the lack of alpha or paired-chain data limited which features could be detected. Compared with the approximately 670-donor mean, donors in an Asian-associated ancestry cluster had fewer N-insertions in productive TCRs, according to a later genetic analysis. HLA typing was unavailable for some donors at each locus, so association tests used only the typed subset. In vitro tests confirmed that a few of the cytomegalovirus-associated TCR beta chains recognize cytomegalovirus antigens. In an earlier analysis of approximately 600 of the donors, most TCR beta V segments were observed in productive rearrangements about 87% or about 30% of the time, broadly matching IMGT annotations. A further reported finding was that TCR beta sequences accurately predicted the HLA-A and HLA-B alleles for most subjects in the first cohort. The study gave a list of around 170 TCR beta chains associated with cytomegalovirus. A cluster of highly shared sequence variants was judged likely to represent a technical artifact of the sequencing pipeline. Most CMV-associated TCR beta chains appeared to be HLA-restricted in a later analysis, and the HLA associations seemed to be driven largely by CMV exposure. Because counts were too low, around 18 rarely observed V segments, including chromosome 9 orphons, were left out of the earlier analysis of over 550 of the donors. The classifier was reported to diagnose cytomegalovirus status with high specificity and sensitivity in both the original and validation cohorts. Most TCR sequences were seen in very few donors, while some public TCRs were found in many individuals. The only immune exposure information available for the cohort was CMV serostatus. In a later analysis, HLA-associated TCR beta chains showed more clonal expansion and lower generation probabilities than non-associated chains that were equally common. In a later analysis, TCR association rates were found to vary across HLA loci, with the most associated TCRs seen for DRB1 alleles and the fewest for HLA-C alleles. Strong co-occurrence of HLA alleles, especially DR and DQ, made assigning TCR associations to individual alleles difficult.

The cohort was made up of under 800 healthy bone marrow donors. At the time of sampling, all cohort members were nominally healthy, though unrecorded immune exposures were likely present. The donor was CMV seropositive and belonged to the group of 250 to 300 seropositive cohort members. A peripheral blood sample was provided by each donor, and peripheral blood mononuclear cells were used for TCR beta sequencing. The Qiagen DNeasy Blood Extraction Kit was used to extract genomic DNA from the blood cell samples. Concerning this clone itself: The antigen it recognizes is unknown. No base quality values were provided; no much bigger clone lies one nucleotide off.

The library was built by means of the immunoSEQ multiplex PCR assay. A mixture of 60 forward primers for TCR Vbeta segments and 13 reverse primers for TCR Jbeta segments was used in the multiplex PCR. The CDR3 region of rearranged TCR beta genes was amplified from genomic DNA by a multiplex PCR assay. Amplified TCR beta libraries were sequenced as 87-base-pair reads on the Illumina HiSeq System. As for how the authors treated the data: A later analysis tallied around 80 million unique TCR beta chains across the 640 or so repertoires, and approximately 12 million of those chains were shared by two or more donors. A nearest-neighbor algorithm error-corrected the raw reads and collapsed the reads into unique sequences, merging closely related sequences to remove PCR and sequencing errors. CDR3 sequences were aligned to IMGT reference sequences to assign V, D and J gene segments. Each retained sequence needed at least a six-nucleotide match to both a V gene segment and a J gene segment. A rearrangement was called productive if the CDR3 had no stop codons and remained in frame with V and J, and every other rearrangement was called non-productive. Following IMGT convention, CDR3 was defined as the stretch from the second conserved V-encoded cysteine to the conserved J-encoded phenylalanine. In an earlier analysis of approximately 590 of the donors, sequences lacking an unambiguous match to a single V gene segment were excluded. An earlier analysis of 500 to 600 of the donors classified V segments as functional when productive rearrangements were above 56.7% and as segregating when the standard deviation between donors was above 5%. A statistical classification framework was built to diagnose cytomegalovirus status from the catalog of TCR beta chain sequences. In a later analysis, V and J genes were assigned by comparing TCR nucleotide sequences against IMGT/GENE-DB human TR gene sequences. The TCRdist pipeline was used in a later analysis to assign CDR3 sequences and most-parsimonious VDJ recombination scenarios. A later analysis defined each TCR beta chain by its CDR3 amino acid sequence plus V-gene family, and excluded reads lacking a unique V-gene family. In a later analysis, 450 to 600 highly shared, low-generation-probability nucleotide sequences were removed to address suspected cross-contamination and a sequencing artifact. In a later analysis, a clonal expansion index was calculated for each public chain from normalized within-repertoire ranks of inferred template counts. In a later analysis, generation probabilities were computed with a VDJ recombination model fitted to out-of-frame rearrangements, and the resulting probabilities were checked against IGoR. A later analysis scored TCR-TCR, TCR-HLA and TCR-CMV co-occurrence with hypergeometric tests, applying a repertoire-size bias correction to TCR pairs. In a later analysis, false discovery rates were estimated by permuting HLA or CMV assignments 20 times. In a later analysis, co-occurring TCRs were grouped with DBSCAN, and TCRdist sequence similarity was added when clustering was performed within HLA-allele-positive subsets. For co-occurrence clustering, repertoires with fewer than 30,000 or more than 120,000 public chains were excluded, along with roughly 5 repertoires with anomalous nucleotide sharing. TCRdb retrieved this table from immuneACCESS and kept in-frame rearrangements only. Not all clones are present; in checked studies, unresolved V genes account for under half, and no reason is known for the remainder. V and J calls and clone size are as listed in that table; D and trimming were resolved from the DNA. For this sample there are about 130,000 clones; approximately 75% appear just once. Around 6.4% of the sample lies in the top ten.

This clonotype was sampled from a woman in her thirties or forties in good health and CMV-seropositive. Material: PBMCs.

The CDR3 protein: CASKTSGGTYEQYF. The DNA sequence is TGTGCCAGTAAGACTAGCGGGGGAACCTACGAGCAGTACTTC. This chain is built from TRBV19 and TRBJ2-7, and 12 bases in between align with TRBD2. The CDR3 holds 14 amino acids from the cysteine to the phenylalanine. Of all the DNA, just the CDR3 is kept, 42 bases in frame from base 1. After removal of 7 bases from V and 2 bases from J, the junction retains 3 bases not matched to a gene. According to the germline V gene (reference sequence), CDR1 reads LNHDA and CDR2 reads SQIVND.